The 3 T cell receptor beta chains listed next were all sequenced from one sample in a study of T cells in localized non-small cell lung cancer. Sequenced by immunoSEQ multiplex PCR; TCRdb stores in-frame clones only, minus some. The sample has about 1,800 clones; less than 40% are singletons. This specimen consisted of lung tumor tissue, obtained before any cancer treatment. These TCRs come from a female donor older than 55 with stage I lung adenocarcinoma.

The J gene is TRBJ1-1, the V gene TRBV11-3; TRBD1 is a possible D gene (6 bases). Trimming pared 5 bases from V and 1 base from J, leaving 20 bases between. Per germline, CDR1 SGHNT and CDR2 YENEEA. There are 17 residues in the CDR3. The CDR3 protein is CASSQRGAASGNTEAFF. CDR3 sequence (DNA): TGTGCCAGCAGCCAAAGGGGGGCAGCGAGTGGGAACACTGAAGCTTTCTTT. Complete variable domain (other parts from reference TRBV11-3 and TRBJ1-1): EAGVVQSPRYKIIEKKQPVAFWCNPISGHNTLYWYLQNLGQGPELLIRYENEEAVDDSQLPKDRFSAERLKGVDSTLKIQPAELGDSAVYLCASSQRGAASGNTEAFFGQGTRLTVV.

This sequence joins TRBV29-1 and TRBJ2-7; TRBD2 aligns across 8 bases. Trimming cost V 6 bases and J 2 bases; bases outside gene matches: 6. The CDR3 has 13 amino acids. Germline V gene lookup returns CDR1 SQVTM and CDR2 ANQGSEA. The CDR3 coding sequence is TGCAGCGTCCAAGCGGGAGAGCCCTACGAGCAGTACTTC. Translated, it gives CSVQAGEPYEQYF.

This chain connects TRBV18 to TRBJ1-1, with a possible D match to TRBD1 (6 bases). Germline CDR1 is KGHSH and CDR2 is LQKENI. V dropped 7 bases and J dropped 3 bases, with 15 bases sitting between them. The CDR3 length is 14 residues. The CDR3 protein is CASLPGAGDTEAFF. CDR3 bases: TGTGCCAGCTTACCCGGAGCAGGGGACACTGAAGCTTTCTTT.